Detailed here is one TCR beta chain. Its antigen is unidentified. This sample was taken from a study of T cells after yellow fever vaccination. Germline trimming cut 0 bases from V and 10 bases from J; bases unmatched to any gene: 2. Germline V gene data show CDR1 as SNHLY and CDR2 as FYNNEI. This CDR3 has 13 amino acids. Study-level points and caveats: Contamination by abundant bulk-population clonotypes could be present in FACS-sorted repertoires. Weaker in magnitude, the secondary response showed a faster peak on day 5 versus 15. A limited proportion of clonotypes was detected within both the CD4 and CD8 compartments. The booster response re-showed most primary clones: more than 95% CD4, roughly 91% CD8.

Each CDR3 protein gets one entry after TCRdb re-called the 5' RACE reads with MiXCR. The top ten hold about 40% of the sample, which has over 70,000 distinct CDR3 sequences, approximately 7.5% seen once. The sequence was obtained from a man between 25 and 39 years old who received the YFV17D yellow fever vaccine. This specimen consisted of CD8+ T cells sorted from PBMCs, obtained on the day of the yellow fever booster vaccination. The chain is built from TRBV2 and TRBJ2-1, with 8 positions matching TRBD1. The CDR3 loop reads CASSEATGVEQFF. The DNA of the CDR3 is TGTGCCAGCAGTGAAGCGACAGGGGTCGAGCAGTTCTTC.